This T cell receptor (beta chain) is drawn from a study of T cell repertoires in cytomegalovirus infection. The study's findings and limits: Dominating the ex vivo response were HLA-C-restricted CMV-specific TCR beta clonotypes. Carriers of CMV plus the relevant HLA were identified by cumulative public TCR beta family frequency.

This CDR3 comprises 11 residues. V was trimmed by 2 bases and J by 11 bases, leaving 7 bases between them. CDR1 and CDR2 (germline): MNHNS, SASEGT. This clonotype was seen more than once but under ten times. Its antigen is still unknown. TCRdb re-analysed the reads in MiXCR, keeping a single row per CDR3 protein. The data show 250,000 to 300,000 distinct CDR3 sequences, about 25% seen once. The sequence was collected from a human donor in good health (CMV status not recorded). Some clones in this sample may be carry-over from other donors' samples. The chain joins TRBV6-1 to TRBJ2-1; D gene uncertain. The source material was PBMCs. CDR3 amino acids: CASSELPKQFF. The CDR3 DNA follows: TGTGCCAGCAGTGAACTCCCGAAGCAGTTCTTC.